This TCR beta chain was profiled in a study of identical twins. TCRdb analysed the 5' RACE reads with MiXCR anew, one entry per CDR3 protein. The sample carries nearly 650,000 distinct CDR3 sequences, less than 9% recorded once. V was pared by 5 bases and J by 8 bases, with 16 bases between. CDR1 and CDR2 (germline): SGHTA, FQGTGA. This CDR3 is built from 14 residues. Healthy Caucasians provided all donations. This clonotype was seen a few times. This same sample was also taken into another study, of yellow fever vaccine responses in identical twins. From that report: Reportedly, the response of twins' T cells to the vaccine seemed partly convergent, partly personalized.

This TCR came from a woman aged 18-29 years in good health. The specimen sequenced was PBMCs. The V and J genes are TRBV7-3 and TRBJ2-1; a weak D match, TRBD2 (6 bases). The CDR3 loop reads CASSPSGRTDEQFF. The CDR3 nucleotides are TGTGCCAGCAGCCCCAGCGGGCGAACGGATGAGCAGTTCTTC. The full variable domain, its missing parts supplied by reference TRBV7-3 and TRBJ2-1, is GAGVSQTPSNKVTEKGKYVELRCDPISGHTALYWYRQSLGQGPEFLIYFQGTGAADDSGLPNDRFFAVRPEGSVSTLKIQRTERGDSAVYLCASSPSGRTDEQFFGPGTRLTVL.